This T cell receptor (beta chain) stems from a study of blood T cells in healthy people across ages. With V trimmed by 5 bases and J by 8 bases, 7 bases remained unmatched. Per germline, CDR1 LGHNT and CDR2 FRNRAP. The CDR3 consists of 13 residues. Primed by a sample-barcoded 5' primer and a J-beta primer mix, a second PCR proceeded for about 6 to 11 cycles. Every cDNA molecule carried a tag from a template-switch adaptor bearing 12 random nucleotides. TCRdb processed the 5' RACE reads anew with MiXCR; each CDR3 protein has one entry. This table has 1.5 million to 2 million distinct CDR3 sequences, roughly two fifths appearing once.

The receptor comes from a human donor in good health. The chain uses TRBV12-5 and TRBJ1-2; 8 bases agree with TRBD1. The sample was blood. The CDR3 sequence: CASGPTDRDGYTF. The CDR3 DNA follows: TGTGCTAGTGGTCCAACGGACAGGGACGGCTACACCTTC.